The clone carrying this T cell receptor beta chain appeared many times. In TCRdb, the 5' RACE reads were re-called with MiXCR into one record per CDR3 protein. The sample lists tens of thousands of distinct CDR3 sequences, under 20% occurring once. Per the germline V gene, CDR1 is SGHTA and CDR2 is FQGNSA. Trimming took 10 bases from V and 2 from J; bases not matched to a gene: 4. This CDR3 spans 13 amino acids. The chain links TRBV7-2 to TRBJ2-7; 11 nucleotides match TRBD2. Input material: naive CD4+ T cells sorted from a lymph node. Sample subset: naive CD4+ T cells, CD4+CD45RA+CD25-. The origin of this receptor is a female donor with breast cancer. DNA for the CDR3: TGTGCCACCGCGACTAGCGGGGCCTACGAGCAGTACTTC. Protein: CATATSGAYEQYF.